This T cell receptor (beta chain) was obtained from a study of blood T cell repertoires in COVID-19. The overall study: COVID-19 samples, acute and convalescent, were from the United States, Italy and Spain. The analysed material was cDNA or gDNA that came from T cells, B-cell-depleted T cells, or PBMCs.

The CDR3 spans 16 residues. Trimming removed 4 bases from V and 2 bases from J; junction bases left unmatched: 7. Germline CDR1 is SGHTA and CDR2 is FQGNSA. In the study's own analysis: Scientists estimated how many nucleated cells there were by amplifying reference gene primers. Using immunoSEQ multiplex PCR, the repertoire was profiled, and TCRdb retains in-frame clones only, with some absent. The DNA was the basis for D and trimming; V, J and clone size are from that table. The sample includes about 250,000 clones, roughly 84% of them seen just once. Followed longitudinally, the Seattle patients had been enrolled during active infection.

This TCR derives from a person aged 70 to 85 with COVID-19, enrolled during active disease. The sequenced material came from peripheral blood. The V gene is TRBV7-2, the J gene TRBJ2-3; 9 bases align to TRBD2. The CDR3 bases are TGTGCCAGCAGCTCGCGACTAGCGGCGAACACAGATACGCAGTATTTT. As protein: CASSSRLAANTDTQYF.